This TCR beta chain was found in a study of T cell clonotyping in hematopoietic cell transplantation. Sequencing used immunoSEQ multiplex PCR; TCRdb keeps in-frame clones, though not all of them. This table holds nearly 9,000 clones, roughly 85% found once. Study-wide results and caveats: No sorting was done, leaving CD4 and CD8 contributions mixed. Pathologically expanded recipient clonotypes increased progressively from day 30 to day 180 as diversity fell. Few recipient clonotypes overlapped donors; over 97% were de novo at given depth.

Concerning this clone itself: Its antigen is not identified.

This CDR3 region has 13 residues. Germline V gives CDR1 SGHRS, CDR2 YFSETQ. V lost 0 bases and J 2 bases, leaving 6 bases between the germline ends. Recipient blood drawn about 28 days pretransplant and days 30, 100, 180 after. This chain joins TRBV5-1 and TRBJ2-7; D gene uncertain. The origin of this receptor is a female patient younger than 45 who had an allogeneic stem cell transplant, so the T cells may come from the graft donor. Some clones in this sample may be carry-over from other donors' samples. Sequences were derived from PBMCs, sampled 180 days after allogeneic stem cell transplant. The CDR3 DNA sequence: TGCGCCAGCAGCTTGGAACCTCCCTACGAGCAGTACTTC. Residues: CASSLEPPYEQYF.